This record covers a single T cell receptor beta chain. Random hexamers served to reverse transcribe roughly 0.5 to 1 ug RNA. TCRdb re-called the immunoSEQ multiplex PCR reads through MiXCR, storing one row per CDR3 protein. Of around 190,000 distinct CDR3 sequences in the sample, around 95% were seen once. The data stem from a study of CD8 T cells in Susac syndrome. Trimming at V came to 4 bases and at J to 4 bases, leaving 4 bases not matched to a gene. Germline V gene data show CDR1 as MNHEY and CDR2 as SMNVEV (reference sequence). The CDR3 totals 14 residues. The receptor was derived from a human donor with multiple sclerosis. V gene TRBV27 combines with J gene TRBJ1-5; 7 bases are shared with TRBD1. The sample comprised CD8+ T cells from PBMCs. In DNA form, the CDR3 reads TGTGCCAGCAGTTCCTTGGACAGGAATCAGCCCCAGCATTTT. This encodes CASSSLDRNQPQHF.